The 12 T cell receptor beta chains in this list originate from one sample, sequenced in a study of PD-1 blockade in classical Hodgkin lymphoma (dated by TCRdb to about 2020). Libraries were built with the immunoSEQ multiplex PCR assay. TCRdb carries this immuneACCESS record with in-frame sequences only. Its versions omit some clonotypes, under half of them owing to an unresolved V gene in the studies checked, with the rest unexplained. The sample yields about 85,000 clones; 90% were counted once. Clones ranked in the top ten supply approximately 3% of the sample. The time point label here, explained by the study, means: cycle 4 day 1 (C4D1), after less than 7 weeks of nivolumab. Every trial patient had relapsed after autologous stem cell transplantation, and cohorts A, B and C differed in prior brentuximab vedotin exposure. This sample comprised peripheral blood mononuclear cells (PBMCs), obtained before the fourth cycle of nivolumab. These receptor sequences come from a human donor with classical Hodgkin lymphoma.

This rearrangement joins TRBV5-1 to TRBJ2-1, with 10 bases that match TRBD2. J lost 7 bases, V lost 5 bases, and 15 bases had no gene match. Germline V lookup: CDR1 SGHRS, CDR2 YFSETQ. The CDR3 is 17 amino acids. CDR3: CASRGTIAGGQGNEQFF. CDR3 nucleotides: TGCGCCAGCAGGGGAACTATAGCGGGGGGTCAGGGGAATGAGCAGTTCTTC.

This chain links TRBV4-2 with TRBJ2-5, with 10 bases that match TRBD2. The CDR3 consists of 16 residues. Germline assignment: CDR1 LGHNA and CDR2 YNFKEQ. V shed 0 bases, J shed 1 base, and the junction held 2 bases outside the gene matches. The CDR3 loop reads CASSQDQRGGQETQYF. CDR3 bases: TGTGCCAGCAGCCAAGATCAGCGGGGGGGCCAAGAGACCCAGTACTTC.

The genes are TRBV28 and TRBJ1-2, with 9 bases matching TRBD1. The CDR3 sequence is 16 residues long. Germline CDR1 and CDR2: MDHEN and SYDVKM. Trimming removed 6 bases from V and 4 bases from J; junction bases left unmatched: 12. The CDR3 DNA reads TGTGCCAGCAGCCAGATTGACAGGGGGAGGAGCTATGGCTACACCTTC. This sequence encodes CASSQIDRGRSYGYTF.

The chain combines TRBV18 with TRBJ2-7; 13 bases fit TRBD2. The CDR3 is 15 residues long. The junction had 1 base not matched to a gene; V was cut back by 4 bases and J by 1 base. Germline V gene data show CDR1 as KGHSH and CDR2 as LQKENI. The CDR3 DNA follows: TGTGCCAGCTCACGGACTAGCGGGAGTTCCTACGAGCAGTACTTC. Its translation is CASSRTSGSSYEQYF.

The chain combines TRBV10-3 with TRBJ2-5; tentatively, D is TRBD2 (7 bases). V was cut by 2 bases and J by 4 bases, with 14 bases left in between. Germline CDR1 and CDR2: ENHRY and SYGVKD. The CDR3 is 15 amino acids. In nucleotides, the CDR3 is TGTGCCATCAGTGAGAGGGGGGAGGGAGGAGAGACCCAGTACTTC. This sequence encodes CAISERGEGGETQYF.

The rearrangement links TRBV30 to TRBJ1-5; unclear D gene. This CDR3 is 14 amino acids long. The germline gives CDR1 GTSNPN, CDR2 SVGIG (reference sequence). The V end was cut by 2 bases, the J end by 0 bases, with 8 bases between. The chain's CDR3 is CAWSRDLSNQPQHF. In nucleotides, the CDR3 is TGTGCCTGGAGTAGGGATCTTAGCAATCAGCCCCAGCATTTT.

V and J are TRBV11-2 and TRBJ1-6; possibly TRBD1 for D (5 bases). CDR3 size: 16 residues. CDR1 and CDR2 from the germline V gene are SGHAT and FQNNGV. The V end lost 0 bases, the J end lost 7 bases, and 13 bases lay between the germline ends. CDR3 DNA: TGTGCCAGCAGCTTAGATCTCACAGGCGTGAATTCACCCCTCCACTTT. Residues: CASSLDLTGVNSPLHF.

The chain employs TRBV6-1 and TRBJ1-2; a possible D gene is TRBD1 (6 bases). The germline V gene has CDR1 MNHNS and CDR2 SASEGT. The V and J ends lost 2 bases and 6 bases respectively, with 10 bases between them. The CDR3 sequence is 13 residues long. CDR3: CASSEQGYDGYTF. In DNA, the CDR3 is TGTGCCAGCAGTGAACAGGGGTACGATGGCTACACCTTC.

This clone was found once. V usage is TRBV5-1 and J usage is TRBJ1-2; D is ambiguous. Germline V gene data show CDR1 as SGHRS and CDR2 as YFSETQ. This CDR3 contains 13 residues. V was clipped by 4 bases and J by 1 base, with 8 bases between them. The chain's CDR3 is CASSITVNYGYTF. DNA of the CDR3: TGCGCCAGCAGCATCACAGTTAACTATGGCTACACCTTC. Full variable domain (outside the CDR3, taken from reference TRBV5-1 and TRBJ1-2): KAGVTQTPRYLIKTRGQQVTLSCSPISGHRSVSWYQQTPGQGLQFLFEYFSETQRNKGNFPGRFSGRQFSNSRSEMNVSTLELGDSALYLCASSITVNYGYTFGSGTRLTVV.

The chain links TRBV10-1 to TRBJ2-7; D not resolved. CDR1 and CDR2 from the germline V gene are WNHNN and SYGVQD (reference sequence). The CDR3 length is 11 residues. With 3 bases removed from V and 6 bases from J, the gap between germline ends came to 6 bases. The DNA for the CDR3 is TGCGCCAGCAGTGACGGCGGCGAGCAGTACTTC. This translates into CASSDGGEQYF.

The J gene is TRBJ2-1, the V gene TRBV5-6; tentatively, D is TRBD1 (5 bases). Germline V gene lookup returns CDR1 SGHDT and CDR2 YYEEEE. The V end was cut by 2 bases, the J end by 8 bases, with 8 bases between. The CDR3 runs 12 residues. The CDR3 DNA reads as TGTGCCAGCAGCTTAGTCAGGGATGAGCAGTTCTTC. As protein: CASSLVRDEQFF. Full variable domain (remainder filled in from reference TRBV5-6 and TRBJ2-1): DAGVTQSPTHLIKTRGQQVTLRCSPKSGHDTVSWYQQALGQGPQFIFQYYEEEERQRGNFPDRFSGHQFPNYSSELNVNALLLGDSALYLCASSLVRDEQFFGPGTRLTVL.

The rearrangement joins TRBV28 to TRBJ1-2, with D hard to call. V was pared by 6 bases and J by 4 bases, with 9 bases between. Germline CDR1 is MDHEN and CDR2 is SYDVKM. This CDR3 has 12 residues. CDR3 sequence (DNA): TGTGCCAGCAGCTGGGAACTCTATGGCTACACCTTC. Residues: CASSWELYGYTF.